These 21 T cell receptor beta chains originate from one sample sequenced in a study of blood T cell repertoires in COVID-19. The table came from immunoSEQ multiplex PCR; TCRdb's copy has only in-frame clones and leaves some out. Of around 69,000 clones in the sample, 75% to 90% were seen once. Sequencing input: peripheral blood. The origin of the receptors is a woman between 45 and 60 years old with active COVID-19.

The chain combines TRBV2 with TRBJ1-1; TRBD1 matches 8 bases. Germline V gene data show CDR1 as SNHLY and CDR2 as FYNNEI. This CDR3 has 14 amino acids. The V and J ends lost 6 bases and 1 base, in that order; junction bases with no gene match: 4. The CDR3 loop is CASSNDRGNTEAFF. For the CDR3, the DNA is TGTGCCAGCAGCAACGACAGGGGGAACACTGAAGCTTTCTTT.

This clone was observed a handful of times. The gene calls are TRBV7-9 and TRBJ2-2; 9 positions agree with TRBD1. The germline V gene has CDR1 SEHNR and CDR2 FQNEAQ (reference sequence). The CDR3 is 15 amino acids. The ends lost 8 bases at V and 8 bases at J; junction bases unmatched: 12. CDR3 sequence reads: CASDGGTGFSGELFF. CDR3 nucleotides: TGTGCCAGCGACGGCGGGACAGGGTTTTCTGGGGAGCTGTTTTTT.

The CDR3 nucleotides are TGTGCCAGCAGCTTAGGAAGGAGATCTAACTATGGCTACACCTTC. Translation: CASSLGRRSNYGYTF. The rearrangement links TRBV7-6 to TRBJ1-2; D remains unclear. V was trimmed by 1 base and J by 0 bases, leaving 9 bases between them. This CDR3 is 15 amino acids long. Germline V gene lookup returns CDR1 SGHVS and CDR2 FNYEAQ.

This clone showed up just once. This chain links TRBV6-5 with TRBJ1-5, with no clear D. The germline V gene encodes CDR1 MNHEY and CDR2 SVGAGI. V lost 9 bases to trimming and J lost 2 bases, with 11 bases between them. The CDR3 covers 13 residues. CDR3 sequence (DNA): TGTGCCAGTCGGGTGGCCCGCAATCAGCCCCAGCATTTT. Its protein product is CASRVARNQPQHF.

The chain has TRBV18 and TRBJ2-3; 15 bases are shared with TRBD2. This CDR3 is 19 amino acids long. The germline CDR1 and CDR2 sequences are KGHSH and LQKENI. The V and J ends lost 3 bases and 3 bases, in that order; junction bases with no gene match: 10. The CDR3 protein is CASSPYTGLAGGRTDTQYF. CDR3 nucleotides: TGTGCCAGCTCACCCTACACGGGACTAGCGGGAGGAAGGACAGATACGCAGTATTTT.

The CDR3 spells CASSPTLHPIISSGNTIYF. The CDR3 DNA reads TGTGCCAGCAGCCCAACCCTCCACCCGATCATTAGCTCTGGAAACACCATATATTTT. The chain recombines TRBV11-3 with TRBJ1-3, with D uncertain. V lost 5 bases, J lost 0 bases, and 23 bases lay in between. The CDR3 extends over 19 amino acids. The germline CDR1 and CDR2 sequences are SGHNT and YENEEA.

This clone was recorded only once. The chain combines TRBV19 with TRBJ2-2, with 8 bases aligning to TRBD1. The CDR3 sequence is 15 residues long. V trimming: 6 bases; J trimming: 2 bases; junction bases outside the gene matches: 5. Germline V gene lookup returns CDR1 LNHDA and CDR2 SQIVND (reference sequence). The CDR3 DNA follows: TGTGCCAGTAGGCAGGGGGCCGCTAACACCGGGGAGCTGTTTTTT. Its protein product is CASRQGAANTGELFF.

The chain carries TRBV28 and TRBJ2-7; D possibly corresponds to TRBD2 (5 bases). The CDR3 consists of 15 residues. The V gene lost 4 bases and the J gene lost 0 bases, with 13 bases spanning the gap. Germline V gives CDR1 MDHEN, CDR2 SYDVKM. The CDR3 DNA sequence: TGTGCCAGCAGTTCCCCACTAGGTCTCTCCTACGAGCAGTACTTC. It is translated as CASSSPLGLSYEQYF.

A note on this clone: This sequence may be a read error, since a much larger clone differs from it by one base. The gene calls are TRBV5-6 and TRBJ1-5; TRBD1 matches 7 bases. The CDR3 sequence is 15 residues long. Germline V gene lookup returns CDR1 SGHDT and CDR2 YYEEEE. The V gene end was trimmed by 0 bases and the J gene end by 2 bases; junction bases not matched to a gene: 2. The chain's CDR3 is CASSLGQGGNQPQHF. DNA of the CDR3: TGTGCCAGCAGCTTGGGACAGGGAGGCAATCAGCCCCAGCATTTT.

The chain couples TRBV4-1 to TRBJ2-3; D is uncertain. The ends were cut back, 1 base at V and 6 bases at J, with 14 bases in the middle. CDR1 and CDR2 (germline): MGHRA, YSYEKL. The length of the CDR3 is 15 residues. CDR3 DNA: TGCGCCAGCAGCCAAGTCCAGCGACCCGAGGATACGCAGTATTTT. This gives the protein CASSQVQRPEDTQYF.

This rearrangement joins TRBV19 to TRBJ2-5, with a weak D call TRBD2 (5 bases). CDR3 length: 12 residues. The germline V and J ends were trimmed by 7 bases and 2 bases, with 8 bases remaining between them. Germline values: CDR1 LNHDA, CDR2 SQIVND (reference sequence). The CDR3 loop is CASTSRQETQYF. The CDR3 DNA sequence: TGTGCCAGTACTAGCAGACAAGAGACCCAGTACTTC.

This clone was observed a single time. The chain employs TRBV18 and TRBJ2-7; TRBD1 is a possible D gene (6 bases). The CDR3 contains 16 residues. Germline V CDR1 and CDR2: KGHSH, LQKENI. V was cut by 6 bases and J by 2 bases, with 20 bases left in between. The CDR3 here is CASSRYATGSPYEQYF. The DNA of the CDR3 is TGTGCCAGCTCCCGGTACGCGACAGGTTCCCCCTACGAGCAGTACTTC.

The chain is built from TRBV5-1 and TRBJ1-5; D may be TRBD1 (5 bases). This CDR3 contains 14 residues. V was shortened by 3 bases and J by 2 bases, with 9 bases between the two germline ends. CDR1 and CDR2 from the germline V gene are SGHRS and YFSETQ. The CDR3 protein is CASSSGGGNQPQHF. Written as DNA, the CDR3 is TGCGCCAGCAGCTCGGGGGGGGGCAATCAGCCCCAGCATTTT.

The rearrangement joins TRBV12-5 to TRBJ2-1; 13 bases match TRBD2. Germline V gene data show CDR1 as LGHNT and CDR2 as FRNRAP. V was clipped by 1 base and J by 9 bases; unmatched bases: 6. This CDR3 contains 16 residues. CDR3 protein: CASGLAGLAGVSEQFF. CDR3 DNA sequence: TGTGCTAGTGGTTTGGCCGGACTAGCGGGAGTGAGTGAGCAGTTCTTC.

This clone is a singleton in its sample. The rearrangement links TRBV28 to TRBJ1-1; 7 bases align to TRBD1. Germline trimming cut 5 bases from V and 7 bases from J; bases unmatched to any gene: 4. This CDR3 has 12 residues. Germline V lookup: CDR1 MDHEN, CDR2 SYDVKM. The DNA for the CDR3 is TGTGCCAGCAGTCCAGACAGGGTTGAAGCTTTCTTT. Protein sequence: CASSPDRVEAFF.

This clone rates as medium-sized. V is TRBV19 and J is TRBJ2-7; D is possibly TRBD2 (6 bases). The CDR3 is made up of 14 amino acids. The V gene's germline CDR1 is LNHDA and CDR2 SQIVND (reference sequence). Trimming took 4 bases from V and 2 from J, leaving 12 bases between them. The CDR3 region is CASSTGLPPYEQYF. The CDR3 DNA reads TGTGCCAGTAGTACGGGACTCCCACCCTACGAGCAGTACTTC.

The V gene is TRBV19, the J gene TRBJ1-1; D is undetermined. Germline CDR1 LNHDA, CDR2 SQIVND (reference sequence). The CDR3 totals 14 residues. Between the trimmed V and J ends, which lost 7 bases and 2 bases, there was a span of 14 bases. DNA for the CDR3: TGTGCCAGTACCCCCTCAGGTCACAACACTGAAGCTTTCTTT. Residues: CASTPSGHNTEAFF.

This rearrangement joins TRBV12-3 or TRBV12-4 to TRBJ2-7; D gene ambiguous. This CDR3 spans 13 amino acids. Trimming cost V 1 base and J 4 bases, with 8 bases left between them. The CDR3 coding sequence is TGTGCCAGCAGTTTAGGGGCAGTTTACGAGCAGTACTTC. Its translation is CASSLGAVYEQYF.

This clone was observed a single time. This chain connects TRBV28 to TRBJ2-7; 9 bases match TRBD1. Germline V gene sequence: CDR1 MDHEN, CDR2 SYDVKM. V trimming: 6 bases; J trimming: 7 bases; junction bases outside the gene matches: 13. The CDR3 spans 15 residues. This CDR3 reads CASSSPGQGGMEQYF. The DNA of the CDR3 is TGTGCCAGCAGCTCACCGGGACAGGGTGGTATGGAGCAGTACTTC. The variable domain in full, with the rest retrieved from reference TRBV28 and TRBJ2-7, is DVKVTQSSRYLVKRTGEKVFLECVQDMDHENMFWYRQDPGLGLRLIYFSYDVKMKEKGDIPEGYSVSREKKERFSLILESASTNQTSMYLCASSSPGQGGMEQYFGPGTRLTVT.

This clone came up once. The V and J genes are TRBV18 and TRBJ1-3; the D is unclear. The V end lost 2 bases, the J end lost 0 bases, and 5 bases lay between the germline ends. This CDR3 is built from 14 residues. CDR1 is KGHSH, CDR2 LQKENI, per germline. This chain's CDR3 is CASSPGSSGNTIYF. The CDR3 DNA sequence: TGTGCCAGCTCACCAGGCAGCTCTGGAAACACCATATATTTT.

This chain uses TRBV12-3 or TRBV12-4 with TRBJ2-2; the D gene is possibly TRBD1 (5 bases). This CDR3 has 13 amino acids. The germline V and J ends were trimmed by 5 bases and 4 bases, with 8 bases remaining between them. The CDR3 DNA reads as TGTGCCAGCAGTCCACAGGCCACCGGGGAGCTGTTTTTT. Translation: CASSPQATGELFF.